The 9 T cell receptor beta chains reported below all come from one sample, sequenced in a study of T cell changes during pregnancy in multiple sclerosis. Repertoires were generated with immunoSEQ multiplex PCR, while TCRdb's copy carries only in-frame clones and drops some. The table lists 55,000 to 75,000 clones, around 93% of them singletons. The material was CD8+ T cells from peripheral blood mononuclear cells, obtained in the second trimester of pregnancy. Every receptor here comes from a female donor with multiple sclerosis, enrolled in a pregnancy study.

V gene TRBV4-1 combines with J gene TRBJ2-1, with 7 bases identical to TRBD2. CDR1 MGHRA and CDR2 YSYEKL come from the germline V gene. The CDR3 contains 14 residues. V shed 0 bases and J 8 bases; nucleotides not matched to a gene: 4. CDR3: CASSQEGGFYEQFF. As DNA, the CDR3 is TGCGCCAGCAGCCAAGAGGGAGGGTTCTATGAGCAGTTCTTC.

This sequence joins TRBV25-1 and TRBJ2-1, with D possibly matching TRBD2 (6 bases). Trimming left V 3 bases short and J 2 bases short, with 14 bases between. Germline V lookup: CDR1 MGHDK, CDR2 SYGVNS. CDR3 length equals 16 residues. The CDR3 DNA is TGTGCCAGCAGTGACTCCGCGGGACCTACCTACAATGAGCAGTTCTTC. Protein product: CASSDSAGPTYNEQFF.

CDR3 DNA: TGTGCCAGCAGCCTGGGACTATCCTACGAGCAGTACTTC. This gives the protein CASSLGLSYEQYF. The J gene is TRBJ2-7, the V gene TRBV4-2; 7 bases fit TRBD2. V trimming: 4 bases; J trimming: 1 base; junction bases outside the gene matches: 1. Looked up from germline, CDR1 is LGHNA and CDR2 is YNFKEQ. The CDR3 extends over 13 amino acids.

The rearrangement uses TRBV19 and TRBJ2-2; the D is unclear. Trimming took 1 base from V and 2 from J, leaving 2 bases between them. CDR3 length: 13 amino acids. Germline assignment: CDR1 LNHDA and CDR2 SQIVND (reference sequence). CDR3 amino acids: CASSIVNTGELFF. CDR3 DNA: TGTGCCAGTAGTATAGTAAACACCGGGGAGCTGTTTTTT.

The gene calls are TRBV7-8 and TRBJ2-7; 9 bases are a match to TRBD2. The CDR3 is made up of 15 amino acids. The germline V gene encodes CDR1 SGHVS and CDR2 FQNEAQ. J lost 4 bases, V lost 4 bases, and 8 bases had no gene match. The CDR3 DNA is TGTGCCAGCAGCTCGGGACTAGCCGGAGTATACGAGCAGTACTTC. It is translated as CASSSGLAGVYEQYF.

This clone was seen only once. V and J are TRBV7-9 and TRBJ2-7, with a tentative D call TRBD2 (6 bases). With 5 bases removed from V and 7 bases from J, the gap between germline ends came to 18 bases. The germline V gene encodes CDR1 SEHNR and CDR2 FQNEAQ (reference sequence). The CDR3 runs 14 residues. In DNA form, the CDR3 reads TGTGCCAGCAGCCCTCGGGACTTACCTTGGGAGCAGTACTTC. This codes for CASSPRDLPWEQYF. The full variable domain, its missing parts supplied by reference TRBV7-9 and TRBJ2-7, is DTGVSQNPRHKITKRGQNVTFRCDPISEHNRLYWYRQTLGQGPEFLTYFQNEAQLEKSRLLSDRFSAERPKGSFSTLEIQRTEQGDSAMYLCASSPRDLPWEQYFGPGTRLTVT.

This chain uses TRBV10-2 with TRBJ2-7; 11 bases fit TRBD1. The V gene's germline CDR1 is WSHSY and CDR2 SAAADI. CDR3 length equals 16 residues. After removal of 7 bases from V and 2 bases from J, the junction contained 10 bases not matched to a gene. CDR3 sequence: CASNGGQGGPTYEQYF. In DNA form, the CDR3 reads TGCGCCAGCAATGGGGGACAGGGGGGTCCGACCTACGAGCAGTACTTC.

The gene calls are TRBV29-1 and TRBJ1-1; no definite D call. Germline CDR1 reads SQVTM; CDR2 reads ANQGSEA. V was clipped by 2 bases and J by 3 bases, with 4 bases between them. The CDR3 runs 11 residues. DNA of the CDR3: TGCAGCGTTGAACTATACACTGAAGCTTTCTTT. Its protein product is CSVELYTEAFF.

This chain joins TRBV27 and TRBJ2-4; TRBD1 might be the D (5 bases). This CDR3 is 14 amino acids long. Trimming removed 6 bases from V and 1 base from J, with 10 bases in between. In germline, CDR1 is MNHEY, CDR2 SMNVEV (reference sequence). CDR3 in DNA: TGTGCCAGCAGCCCCCAGGGTGCCAAAAACATTCAGTACTTC. Amino acids: CASSPQGAKNIQYF.